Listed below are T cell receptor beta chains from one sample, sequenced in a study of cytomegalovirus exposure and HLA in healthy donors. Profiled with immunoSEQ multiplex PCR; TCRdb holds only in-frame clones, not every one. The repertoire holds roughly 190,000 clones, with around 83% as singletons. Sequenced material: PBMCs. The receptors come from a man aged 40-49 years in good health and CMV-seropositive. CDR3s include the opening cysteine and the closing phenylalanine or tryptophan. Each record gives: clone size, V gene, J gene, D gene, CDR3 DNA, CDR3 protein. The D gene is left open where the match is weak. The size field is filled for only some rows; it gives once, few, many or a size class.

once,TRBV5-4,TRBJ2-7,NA,TGTGCCAGCAGCTTCAGGGGATCCCCCTCCGAGCAGTACTTC,CASSFRGSPSEQYF
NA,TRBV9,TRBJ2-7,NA,TGTGCCAGCAGCGTGTCAACAGAGTACGAGCAGTACTTC,CASSVSTEYEQYF
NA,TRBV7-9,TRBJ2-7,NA,TGTGCCAGCAGCCCCCTCGACAGCTACGAGCAGTACTTC,CASSPLDSYEQYF
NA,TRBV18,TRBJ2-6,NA,TGTGCCAGCTCACCCGGGGTCAGGCCGAGGGGGGCCAACGTCCTGACTTTC,CASSPGVRPRGANVLTF
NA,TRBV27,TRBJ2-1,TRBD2,TGTGCCAGCAGCCGAAGCGGGACGATCAATGAGCAGTTCTTC,CASSRSGTINEQFF
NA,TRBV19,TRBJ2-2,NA,TGTGCCAGTAGTATTAGGGGCACCGGGGAGCTGTTTTTT,CASSIRGTGELFF
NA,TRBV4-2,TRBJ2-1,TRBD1,TGTGCCAGCAGCGACCCGGGACAGTACAATGAGCAGTTCTTC,CASSDPGQYNEQFF
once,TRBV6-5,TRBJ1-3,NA,TGTGCCAGCAGACTCAGGCCTGGAAACACCATATATTTT,CASRLRPGNTIYF
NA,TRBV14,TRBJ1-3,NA,TGTGCCAGCAGCCAAGATCCGGGGGCTGGAAACACCATATATTTT,CASSQDPGAGNTIYF
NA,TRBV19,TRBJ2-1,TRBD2,TGTGCCAGTAGATTCGGCGGGAGCTCCTACAATGAGCAGTTCTTC,CASRFGGSSYNEQFF
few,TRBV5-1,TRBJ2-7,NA,TGCGCCAGCAGCTACAGGGTCGCCTACGAGCAGTACTTC,CASSYRVAYEQYF
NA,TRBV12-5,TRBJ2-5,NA,TGTGCTAGTGGTTTAGGGGAAGCTGGAGAGACCCAGTACTTC,CASGLGEAGETQYF
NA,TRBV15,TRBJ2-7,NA,TGTGCCACCAGCAGAGATCGACAGAGGAACTACGAGCAGTACTTC,CATSRDRQRNYEQYF
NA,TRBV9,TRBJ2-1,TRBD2,TGTGCCAGCAGCCTCGGGCTAGCGGGAAAACCTCCAGACAATGAGCAGTTCTTC,CASSLGLAGKPPDNEQFF
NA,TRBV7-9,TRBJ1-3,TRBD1,TGTGCCAGCAGCACCCGGACAGGGACAGAAAACACCATATATTTT,CASSTRTGTENTIYF
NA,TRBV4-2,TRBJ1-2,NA,TGTGCCAGCAGCCCCAGGGAGGACGGAAACTATGGCTACACCTTC,CASSPREDGNYGYTF
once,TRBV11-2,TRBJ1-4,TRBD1,TGTGCCAGCAGCTTGGCCAGGGGGATTGGCGAAAAACTGTTTTTT,CASSLARGIGEKLFF
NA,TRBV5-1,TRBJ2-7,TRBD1,TGCGCCAGCAGCCTAATGGGGACAGGGAGAGACGAGCAGTACTTC,CASSLMGTGRDEQYF
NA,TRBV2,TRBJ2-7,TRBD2,TGTGCCAGCAGTGAAGTGGGTAGCGGGTTTCGCTCCTACGAGCAGTACTTC,CASSEVGSGFRSYEQYF
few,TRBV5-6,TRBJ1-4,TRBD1,TGTGCCAGCAGCTACCGGGACAGGGGTGAAAAACTGTTTTTT,CASSYRDRGEKLFF
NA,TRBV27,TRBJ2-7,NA,TGTGCCAGCAGTTTCGGAAGGGAGGCCTACGAGCAGTACTTC,CASSFGREAYEQYF
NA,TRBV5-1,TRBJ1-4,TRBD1,TGCGCCAGCGCTTTAGGACAGGGTACTGAAAAACTGTTTTTT,CASALGQGTEKLFF
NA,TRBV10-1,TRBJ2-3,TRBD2,TGCGCCACCCAGCGGGAGAGCACAGATACGCAGTATTTT,CATQRESTDTQYF
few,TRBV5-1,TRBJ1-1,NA,TGCGCCAGCAGCTTGGAAGGGGGCACTGAAGCTTTCTTT,CASSLEGGTEAFF
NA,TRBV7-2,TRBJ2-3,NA,TGTGCCAGCAGCTTCTGGCAGACTAGCACAGATACGCAGTATTTT,CASSFWQTSTDTQYF
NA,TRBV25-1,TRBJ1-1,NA,TGTGCCAGCAGTGAGCGACTAATCGACACTGAAGCTTTCTTT,CASSERLIDTEAFF
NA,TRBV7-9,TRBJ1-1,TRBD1,TGTGCCAGCAGCCCATCCAGGACAGGGTTGGGCACTGAAGCTTTCTTT,CASSPSRTGLGTEAFF
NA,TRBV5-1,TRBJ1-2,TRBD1,TGCGCCAGCAGCTTCGACAGGGGTGGCTACACCTTC,CASSFDRGGYTF
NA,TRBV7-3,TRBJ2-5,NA,TGTGCCAGCAGCTTATACAGCCAAGAGACCCAGTACTTC,CASSLYSQETQYF
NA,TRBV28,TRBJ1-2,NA,TGTGCCAGCAGTTTACCGGGGTCATTCAACTATGGCTACACCTTC,CASSLPGSFNYGYTF
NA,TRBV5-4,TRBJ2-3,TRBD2,TGTGCCAGCAGCCGTAGAGGAGCGGGAGACGCAGATACGCAGTATTTT,CASSRRGAGDADTQYF
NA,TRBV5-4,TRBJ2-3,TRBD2,TGTGCCAGCAGCTTGGCATTAGCGGGAGGGAACACAGATACGCAGTATTTT,CASSLALAGGNTDTQYF
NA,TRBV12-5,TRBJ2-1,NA,TGTGCTAGTGGGTACAGGGAATTGACCAATGAGCAGTTCTTC,CASGYRELTNEQFF
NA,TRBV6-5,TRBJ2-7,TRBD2,TGTGCCAGCAGTAAGGGACTAGCGGCCTACGAGCAGTACTTC,CASSKGLAAYEQYF
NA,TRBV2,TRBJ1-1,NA,TGTGCCAGCAGGTTCGGGAACACTGAAGCTTTCTTT,CASRFGNTEAFF
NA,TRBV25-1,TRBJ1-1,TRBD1,TGTGCCAGCAGTCAAGACAGGGGGCCCCGCACTGAAGCTTTCTTT,CASSQDRGPRTEAFF
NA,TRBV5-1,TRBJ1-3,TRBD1,TGCGCCAGCAGCTTAGGACAGGTCGGAAACACCATATATTTT,CASSLGQVGNTIYF
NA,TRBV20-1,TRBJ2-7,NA,TGCAGTGATAGAGGGGCATACGAGCAGTACTTC,CSDRGAYEQYF
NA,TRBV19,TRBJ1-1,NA,TGTGCCAGTAGTATAAGGGGTCTGAACACTGAAGCTTTCTTT,CASSIRGLNTEAFF
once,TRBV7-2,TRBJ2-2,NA,TGTGCCAGCAGCCGCGACTTTGTCGGGGAGCTGTTTTTT,CASSRDFVGELFF
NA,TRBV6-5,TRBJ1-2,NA,TGTGCCAGCAGGGACAGTAACTATGGCTACACCTTC,CASRDSNYGYTF
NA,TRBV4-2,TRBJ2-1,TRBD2,TGTGCCAGCAGCCAAGAAGGCGGGAGCTCCTACAATGAGCAGTTCTTC,CASSQEGGSSYNEQFF
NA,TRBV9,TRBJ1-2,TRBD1,TGTGCCAGCAGCCCCGCCGGGACAGGAAAAAACTATGGCTACACCTTC,CASSPAGTGKNYGYTF
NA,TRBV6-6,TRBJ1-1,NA,TGTGCCAGCGGCAGGGAAGCTTTCTTT,CASGREAFF
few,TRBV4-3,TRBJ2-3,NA,TGCGCCAGCAGCCAACAATTGAGAGCTGGTAATACTAACACAGATACGCAGTATTTT,CASSQQLRAGNTNTDTQYF
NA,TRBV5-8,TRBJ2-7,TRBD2,TGTGCCAGCAGCTTGGAGCTAGCGGGAGGCTACGAGCAGTACTTC,CASSLELAGGYEQYF
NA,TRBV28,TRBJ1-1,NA,TGTGCCAGCAGTTCAACCCCCAAGGAGTTGGCTGCTTTCTTT,CASSSTPKELAAFF
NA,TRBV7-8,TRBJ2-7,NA,TGTGCCAGCAGCTTACCCGGACTTCTCTACGAGCAGTACTTC,CASSLPGLLYEQYF
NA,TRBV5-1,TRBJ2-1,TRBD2,TGCGCCAGCAGCCGAGCGGGAGGGGCCGATGAGCAGTTCTTC,CASSRAGGADEQFF
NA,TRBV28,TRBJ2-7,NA,TGTGCCAGCAGTTTGGCAGGGGCGCTGCACGAGCAGTACTTC,CASSLAGALHEQYF
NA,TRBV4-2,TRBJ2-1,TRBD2,TGTGCCAGCAGCCCCTACTCCACTGGCGGGAGTCAGGAGCAGTTCTTC,CASSPYSTGGSQEQFF
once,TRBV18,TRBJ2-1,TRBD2,TGTGCCAGCTCACCAATAGCGGGAGGGCGGGGTGAGCAGTTCTTC,CASSPIAGGRGEQFF
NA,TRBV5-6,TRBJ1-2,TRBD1,TGTGCCAGCAGCAGTGACAGGGTGAACTATGGCTACACCTTC,CASSSDRVNYGYTF
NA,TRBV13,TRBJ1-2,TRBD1,TGTGCCAGCAGCCCGGGACAGGGAACTAACTATGGCTACACCTTC,CASSPGQGTNYGYTF
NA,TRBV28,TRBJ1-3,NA,TGTGCCAGCTGGGCCCCCTCTGGAAACACCATATATTTT,CASWAPSGNTIYF